These 5 T cell receptor beta chains came from one sample sequenced in a study of T cells in Graves' hyperthyroidism and ophthalmopathy. The TCR beta CDR3 regions underwent amplification using RNA transcripts as the source. The HTBI primer set drove a first-round RT-PCR of the TCR CDR3. TCRdb itself ran the multiplex PCR reads through MiXCR, one entry per CDR3 protein. The sample lists 460,000 or so distinct CDR3 sequences; 13% to 15% were seen once. The sequencing sample was made of blood. These receptors were collected from a woman between 18 and 30 years old with Graves' hyperthyroidism.

This clonotype occurred many times. The rearrangement links TRBV7-9 to TRBJ2-5, with D unclear. Trimming took off 2 bases at V and 5 bases at J, with 12 bases between the two ends. In germline, CDR1 is SEHNR, CDR2 FQNEAQ (reference sequence). The CDR3 loop spans 14 amino acids. In nucleotides, the CDR3 is TGTGCCAGCAGCTTAAGGTCGCAGAGGGAGACCCAGTACTTC. Amino acid sequence: CASSLRSQRETQYF. Using reference TRBV7-9 and TRBJ2-5 for the parts outside the CDR3, the full variable domain is DTGVSQNPRHKITKRGQNVTFRCDPISEHNRLYWYRQTLGQGPEFLTYFQNEAQLEKSRLLSDRFSAERPKGSFSTLEIQRTEQGDSAMYLCASSLRSQRETQYFGPGTRLLVL.

Regarding this clonotype: This may stem from a read error, because a much larger clone lies one nucleotide away. The chain combines TRBV9 with TRBJ1-2, with 12 bases aligning to TRBD1. The germline V gene has CDR1 SGDLS and CDR2 YYNGEE. The CDR3 length is 15 residues. The CDR3 sequence: CGSSVGGTGGDGYTF. CDR3 nucleotide sequence: TGTGGCAGCAGCGTAGGGGGGACAGGGGGCGACGGCTACACCTTC.

The rearrangement joins TRBV15 to TRBJ1-2; no clear D. V lost 0 bases and J 6 bases, leaving 11 bases between the germline ends. The CDR3 loop spans 14 amino acids. Germline V lookup: CDR1 LNHNV, CDR2 YYDKDF (reference sequence). CDR3 DNA sequence: TGTGCCACCAGCAGAGATGGCGGGTTGAATGGCTACACCTTC. Encoded protein: CATSRDGGLNGYTF.

Only a few counts were recorded for this clonotype. This may be a read error, as it is one base from a much larger clone. The chain employs TRBV24-1 and TRBJ2-3; D is ambiguous. The CDR3 is made up of 11 amino acids. Trimming shortened V by 5 bases and J by 2 bases, and 1 base separated the two germline ends. Germline lookup yields CDR1 KGHDR and CDR2 SFDVKD. The CDR3 DNA sequence: TGTGCCACCAGTGTCACAGATACGCAGTATTTT. Translating gives CATSVTDTQYF.

At least ten counts were recorded for this clonotype. The chain couples TRBV30 to TRBJ1-1, with 7 bases aligning to TRBD1. The germline V gene encodes CDR1 GTSNPN and CDR2 SVGIG (reference sequence). Trimming removed 0 bases from V and 5 bases from J; junction bases left unmatched: 3. The CDR3 extends over 13 amino acids. The CDR3 nucleotides read TGTGCCTGGAGTGTAAAGGGGGCAACTGAAGCTTTCTTT. This codes for CAWSVKGATEAFF.